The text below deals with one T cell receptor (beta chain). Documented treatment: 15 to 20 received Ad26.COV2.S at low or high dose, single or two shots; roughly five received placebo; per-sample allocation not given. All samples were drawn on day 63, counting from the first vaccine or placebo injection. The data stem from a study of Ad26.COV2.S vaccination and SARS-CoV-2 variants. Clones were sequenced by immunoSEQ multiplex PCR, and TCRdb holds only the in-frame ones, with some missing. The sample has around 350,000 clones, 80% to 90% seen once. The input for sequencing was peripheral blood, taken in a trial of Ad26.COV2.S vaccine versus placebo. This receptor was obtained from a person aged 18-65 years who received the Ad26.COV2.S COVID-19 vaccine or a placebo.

The CDR3 spells CATSDYPTSGRDTQYF. CDR3 DNA: TGTGCCACCAGTGATTATCCCACTAGCGGGAGGGATACGCAGTATTTT. The chain recombines TRBV24-1 with TRBJ2-3; 12 bases line up with TRBD2. The CDR3 spans 16 residues. CDR1 KGHDR and CDR2 SFDVKD come from the germline V gene. The V segment lost 2 bases and the J segment 6 bases; nucleotides outside the gene matches: 5.